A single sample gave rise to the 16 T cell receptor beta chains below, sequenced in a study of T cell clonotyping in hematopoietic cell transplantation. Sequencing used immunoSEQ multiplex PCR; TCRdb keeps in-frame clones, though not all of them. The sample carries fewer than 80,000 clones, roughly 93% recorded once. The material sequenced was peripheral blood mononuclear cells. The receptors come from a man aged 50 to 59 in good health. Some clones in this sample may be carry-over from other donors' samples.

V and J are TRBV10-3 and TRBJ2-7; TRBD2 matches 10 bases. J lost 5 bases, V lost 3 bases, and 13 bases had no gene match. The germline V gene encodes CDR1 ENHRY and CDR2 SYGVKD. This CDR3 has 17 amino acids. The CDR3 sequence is CAISDGSGGVSGNEQYF. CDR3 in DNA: TGTGCCATCAGTGATGGAAGCGGGGGGGTGTCGGGAAACGAGCAGTACTTC.

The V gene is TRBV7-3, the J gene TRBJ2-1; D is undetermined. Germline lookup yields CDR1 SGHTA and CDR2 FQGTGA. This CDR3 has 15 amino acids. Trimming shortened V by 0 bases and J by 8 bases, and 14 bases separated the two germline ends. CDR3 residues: CASSLTAATGDEQFF. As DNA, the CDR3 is TGTGCCAGCAGCTTAACGGCAGCCACTGGGGATGAGCAGTTCTTC.

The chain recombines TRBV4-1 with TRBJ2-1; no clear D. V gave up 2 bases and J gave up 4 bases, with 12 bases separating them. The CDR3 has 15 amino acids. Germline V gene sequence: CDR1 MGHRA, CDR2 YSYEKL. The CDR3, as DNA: TGCGCCAGCAGCCAAAACGCAGGATCTTACAATGAGCAGTTCTTC. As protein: CASSQNAGSYNEQFF.

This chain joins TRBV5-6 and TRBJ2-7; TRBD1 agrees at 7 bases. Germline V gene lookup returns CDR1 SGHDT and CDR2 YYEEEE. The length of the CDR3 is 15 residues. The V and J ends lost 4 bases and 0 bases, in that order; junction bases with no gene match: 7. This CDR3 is CASSAVGQVSYEQYF. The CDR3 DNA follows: TGTGCCAGCAGCGCGGTAGGACAGGTCTCCTACGAGCAGTACTTC. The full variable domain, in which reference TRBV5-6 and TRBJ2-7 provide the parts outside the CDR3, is DAGVTQSPTHLIKTRGQQVTLRCSPKSGHDTVSWYQQALGQGPQFIFQYYEEEERQRGNFPDRFSGHQFPNYSSELNVNALLLGDSALYLCASSAVGQVSYEQYFGPGTRLTVT.

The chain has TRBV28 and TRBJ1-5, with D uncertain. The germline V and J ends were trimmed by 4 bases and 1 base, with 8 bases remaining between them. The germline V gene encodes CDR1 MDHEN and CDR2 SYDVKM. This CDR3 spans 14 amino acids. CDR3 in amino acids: CASSSRFSNQPQHF. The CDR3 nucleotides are TGTGCCAGCAGTTCCAGGTTCAGCAATCAGCCCCAGCATTTT.

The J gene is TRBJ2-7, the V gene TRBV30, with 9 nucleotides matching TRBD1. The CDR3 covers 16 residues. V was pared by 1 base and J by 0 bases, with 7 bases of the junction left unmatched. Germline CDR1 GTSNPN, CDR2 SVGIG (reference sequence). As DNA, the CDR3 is TGTGCCTGGAGTGGAGGGGACAGGGACGACTCCTACGAGCAGTACTTC. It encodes CAWSGGDRDDSYEQYF.

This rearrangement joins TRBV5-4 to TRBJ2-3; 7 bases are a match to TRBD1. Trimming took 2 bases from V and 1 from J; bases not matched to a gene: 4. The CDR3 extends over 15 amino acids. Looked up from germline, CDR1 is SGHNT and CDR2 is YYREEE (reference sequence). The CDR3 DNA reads TGTGCCAGCAGCTTTGACAGGGTCGGCACAGATACGCAGTATTTT. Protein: CASSFDRVGTDTQYF.

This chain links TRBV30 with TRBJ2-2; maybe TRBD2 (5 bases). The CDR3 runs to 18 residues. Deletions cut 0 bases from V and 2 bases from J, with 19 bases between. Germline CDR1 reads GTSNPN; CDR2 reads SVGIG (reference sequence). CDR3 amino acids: CAWSVIPGWGENTGELFF. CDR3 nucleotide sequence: TGTGCCTGGAGTGTAATTCCAGGTTGGGGAGAAAACACCGGGGAGCTGTTTTTT.

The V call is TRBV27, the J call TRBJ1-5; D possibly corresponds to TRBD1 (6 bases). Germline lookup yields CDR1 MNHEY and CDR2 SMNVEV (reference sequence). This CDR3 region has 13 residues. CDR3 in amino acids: CVINGGLNQPQHF. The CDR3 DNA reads TGTGTCATTAACGGGGGGCTAAATCAGCCCCAGCATTTT.

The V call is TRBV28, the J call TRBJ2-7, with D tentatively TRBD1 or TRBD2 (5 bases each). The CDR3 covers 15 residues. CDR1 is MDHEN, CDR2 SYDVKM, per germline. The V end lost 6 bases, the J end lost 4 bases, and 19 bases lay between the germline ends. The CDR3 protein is CASSYTGTMSYEQYF. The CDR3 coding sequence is TGTGCCAGCAGCTACACCGGGACGATGTCATACGAGCAGTACTTC.

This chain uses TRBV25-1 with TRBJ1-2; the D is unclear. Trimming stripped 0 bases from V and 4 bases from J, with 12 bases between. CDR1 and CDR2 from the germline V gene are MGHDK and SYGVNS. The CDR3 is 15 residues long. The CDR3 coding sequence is TGTGCCAGCAGTGAATATTCCGGGTCCCGCTATGGCTACACCTTC. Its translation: CASSEYSGSRYGYTF.

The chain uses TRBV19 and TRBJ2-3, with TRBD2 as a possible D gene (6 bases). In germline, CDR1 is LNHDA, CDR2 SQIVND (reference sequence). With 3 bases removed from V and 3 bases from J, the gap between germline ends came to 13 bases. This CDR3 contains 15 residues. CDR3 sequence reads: CASSMAGIGTDTQYF. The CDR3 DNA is TGTGCCAGTAGTATGGCGGGGATCGGAACAGATACGCAGTATTTT.

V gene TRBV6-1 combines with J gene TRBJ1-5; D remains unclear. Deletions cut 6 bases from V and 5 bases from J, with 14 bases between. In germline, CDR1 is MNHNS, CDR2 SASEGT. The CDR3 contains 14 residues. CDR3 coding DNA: TGTGCCAGCAGCTATAACCAACCGGATCAGCCCCAGCATTTT. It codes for CASSYNQPDQPQHF.

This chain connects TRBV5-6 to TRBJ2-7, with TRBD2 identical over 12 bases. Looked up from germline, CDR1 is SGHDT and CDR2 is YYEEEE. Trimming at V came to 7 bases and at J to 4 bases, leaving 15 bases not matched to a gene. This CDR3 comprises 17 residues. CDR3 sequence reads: CASSLRGGTSGFYEQYF. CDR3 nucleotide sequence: TGTGCCAGCTCACTAAGGGGGGGGACTAGCGGGTTTTACGAGCAGTACTTC.

The CDR3 region is CASCSVDRRDRAFF. The CDR3 DNA follows: TGTGCCAGCTGTTCGGTGGACAGGCGGGATCGAGCTTTCTTT. The genes are TRBV6-5 and TRBJ1-1; 7 bases map to TRBD1. Germline CDR1 and CDR2: MNHEY and SVGAGI. V lost 8 bases and J lost 10; bases outside the gene matches: 16. CDR3 size: 14 residues.

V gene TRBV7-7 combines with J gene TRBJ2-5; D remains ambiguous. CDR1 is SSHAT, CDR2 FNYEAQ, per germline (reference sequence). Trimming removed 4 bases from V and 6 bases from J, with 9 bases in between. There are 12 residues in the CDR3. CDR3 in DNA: TGTGCCAGCAGCTCCCCTGATCAGACCCAGTACTTC. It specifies CASSSPDQTQYF.